A single T cell receptor (beta chain) is shown here with its context. Antigen: not known. V was clipped by 8 bases and J by 2 bases, with 20 bases between them. Germline-derived CDR1 and CDR2 are SNHLY and FYNNEI. The CDR3 covers 16 residues. The data derive from a study of OX40 agonist ivuxolimab in advanced cancers. For the study at large: The patients got ivuxolimab, which is an agonistic anti-OX40 (CD134) antibody. Findings of the study overall: Certain nonresponding patients likewise had low normalized T-cell clonal expansion. Compared with CD4+, CD8+ T cells on average had more expanded clones.

Any history of autoimmune disease or systemic immunosuppression disqualified patients. Sequenced by immunoSEQ multiplex PCR; TCRdb stores in-frame clones only, minus some. Of 10,000 to 15,000 clones listed, around two thirds are singletons. The sequence was obtained from an adult with an advanced solid tumor such as melanoma, head and neck, liver or kidney cancer. The chain employs TRBV2 and TRBJ2-3; D may be TRBD2 (6 bases). The specimen comprised CD4+ or CD8+ T cells sorted from blood, sampled in a trial of the OX40 agonist ivuxolimab. The CDR3 coding sequence is TGTGCCAGCCTGGGTGGCGGGAACGTACTCACAGATACGCAGTATTTT. Translation: CASLGGGNVLTDTQYF.